These T cell receptor beta chains were read from a single sample in a study of PD-L1 blockade in urothelial cancer. Clones were read by immunoSEQ multiplex PCR, and TCRdb kept only the in-frame ones, dropping some. Altogether approximately 86,000 clones are present, about 85% being singletons, with the ten largest covering approximately 6.7%. Sequences were derived from PBMCs, sampled around atezolizumab (anti-PD-L1) treatment. The receptors originated from a man between 40 and 49 years old with urothelial cancer. CDR3s include the opening cysteine and the closing phenylalanine or tryptophan. The order of the fields is V gene, CDR3 length, D gene, J gene, clone size, CDR3 protein, CDR3 DNA. D genes are given only for firm matches. Where a row states a size, it is once, few, many or the class of an expanded clone; other rows omit it.

TRBV20-1,10,NA,TRBJ2-7,NA,CSAHPYEQYF,TGCAGCGCGCATCCCTACGAGCAGTACTTC
TRBV27,14,NA,TRBJ1-2,NA,CASSLYGAGRGYTF,TGTGCCAGCAGTTTATATGGGGCGGGACGGGGCTACACCTTC
TRBV30,11,NA,TRBJ2-7,NA,CAWTTIYEQYF,TGTGCCTGGACTACTATCTACGAGCAGTACTTC
TRBV25-1,14,TRBD2,TRBJ2-7,few,CASRTSGRAGEQYF,TGTGCCAGCCGGACTAGCGGGAGGGCAGGGGAGCAGTACTTC
TRBV19,16,TRBD2,TRBJ2-5,NA,CAVGVRGSGIIETQYF,TGTGCCGTGGGAGTCAGGGGTAGCGGGATAATAGAGACCCAGTACTTC
TRBV6-5,16,TRBD2,TRBJ2-7,NA,CASSYSRTSGRDEQYF,TGTGCCAGCAGTTACTCGCGGACTAGCGGGAGGGACGAGCAGTACTTC
TRBV7-3,13,NA,TRBJ1-2,NA,CASSRGFNYGYTF,TGTGCCAGCAGCCGCGGATTTAACTATGGCTACACCTTC
TRBV9,19,TRBD2,TRBJ2-2,NA,CASSVVATSGRGIPGELFF,TGTGCCAGCAGCGTAGTGGCGACTAGCGGGAGAGGGATCCCCGGGGAGCTGTTTTTT
TRBV19,14,TRBD2,TRBJ2-7,NA,CASSLSGSKDEQYF,TGTGCCAGTAGTCTGAGCGGGAGTAAGGACGAGCAGTACTTC
TRBV4-2,18,NA,TRBJ2-1,NA,CASSQSAAGPTQVNEQFF,TGTGCCAGCAGCCAATCGGCAGCGGGCCCCACTCAAGTCAATGAGCAGTTCTTC
TRBV4-3,16,NA,TRBJ2-1,NA,CASSQDPKLNTGQQFF,TGCGCCAGCAGCCAAGATCCCAAATTAAACACAGGACAGCAGTTCTTC
TRBV4-1,15,TRBD1,TRBJ2-7,few,CASSQPDRSSYEQYF,TGCGCCAGCAGCCAACCGGACAGGTCGTCCTACGAGCAGTACTTC
TRBV5-1,15,NA,TRBJ2-7,NA,CASSLGGLRRVEQYF,TGCGCCAGCAGCTTGGGAGGGTTACGAAGAGTAGAGCAGTACTTC
TRBV7-6,14,TRBD2,TRBJ2-1,once,CASSFNNIAGEQFF,TGTGCCAGCAGCTTCAACAACATAGCGGGTGAGCAGTTCTTC
TRBV28,13,NA,TRBJ2-2,once,CASASGAPGELFF,TGTGCCAGCGCATCAGGGGCCCCCGGGGAGCTGTTTTTT
TRBV27,14,TRBD2,TRBJ2-1,NA,CASSFRGRFDEQFF,TGTGCCAGCAGTTTCCGCGGGAGGTTCGATGAGCAGTTCTTC
TRBV5-1,20,TRBD1,TRBJ2-6,NA,CASSLSGGTGFSSGANVLTF,TGCGCCAGCAGCTTATCGGGCGGGACAGGGTTTTCCTCTGGGGCCAACGTCCTGACTTTC
TRBV29-1,15,NA,TRBJ2-1,NA,CSVVFLARWGNEQFF,TGCAGCGTTGTGTTCCTAGCGAGGTGGGGCAATGAGCAGTTCTTC
TRBV4-3,14,NA,TRBJ1-4,once,CASSQDLSGKKLFF,TGCGCCAGCAGCCAAGATCTGAGCGGGAAAAAACTGTTTTTT
TRBV18,16,NA,TRBJ1-1,NA,CASSPQRGSMNTEAFF,TGTGCCAGCTCACCCCAAAGAGGGAGCATGAACACTGAAGCTTTCTTT
TRBV18,15,NA,TRBJ2-7,NA,CASSRLLAGQYEQYF,TGTGCCAGCTCCCGCCTTCTCGCGGGTCAATACGAGCAGTACTTC
TRBV6-5,15,NA,TRBJ1-4,NA,CASRGRRGLSEKLFF,TGTGCCAGCAGAGGGAGGAGGGGCTTATCTGAAAAACTGTTTTTT
TRBV5-1,14,NA,TRBJ2-5,NA,CASSLVSRKETQYF,TGCGCCAGCAGCTTAGTCAGTCGAAAAGAGACCCAGTACTTC
TRBV19,14,NA,TRBJ2-7,once,CASRDRDWPYEQYF,TGTGCCAGTAGGGACCGGGACTGGCCCTACGAGCAGTACTTC
TRBV29-1,13,TRBD1,TRBJ2-1,NA,CSAPRGRGNEQFF,TGCAGCGCACCCAGGGGCAGGGGGAATGAGCAGTTCTTC
TRBV12-2,17,NA,TRBJ2-7,NA,CASRWRIRKREGYEQYF,TGTGCAAGTCGCTGGAGGATTAGGAAGCGGGAGGGCTACGAGCAGTACTTC
TRBV4-1,15,TRBD2,TRBJ2-7,NA,CASSQGTSGGYEQYF,TGCGCCAGCAGCCAAGGGACTAGCGGGGGCTACGAGCAGTACTTC
TRBV18,15,NA,TRBJ2-1,NA,CASSLGSETYNEQFF,TGTGCCAGCTCACTGGGGAGTGAGACCTACAATGAGCAGTTCTTC
TRBV5-6,16,NA,TRBJ1-1,NA,CASSPQGFLLNTEAFF,TGTGCCAGCAGCCCACAGGGTTTCCTTTTGAACACTGAAGCTTTCTTT
TRBV7-8,14,NA,TRBJ1-2,NA,CASRPNRLNYGYTF,TGTGCCAGCAGACCAAACAGGCTTAACTATGGCTACACCTTC
TRBV5-1,14,NA,TRBJ2-1,NA,CASSLGGVYNEQFF,TGCGCCAGCAGCTTGGGGGGGGTCTACAATGAGCAGTTCTTC
TRBV9,13,TRBD2,TRBJ2-7,NA,CASSAGGRYEQYF,TGTGCCAGCAGCGCCGGGGGGAGGTACGAGCAGTACTTC
TRBV25-1,14,NA,TRBJ1-3,once,CATTAGWGRDTIYF,TGTGCCACCACCGCGGGCTGGGGTCGTGACACCATATATTTT
TRBV10-1,12,NA,TRBJ2-7,NA,CASMVVPYEQYF,TGCGCCAGCATGGTAGTTCCTTACGAGCAGTACTTC
TRBV7-2,14,TRBD1,TRBJ1-2,NA,CASSQDRAGYGYTF,TGTGCCAGCAGCCAGGACAGGGCGGGCTATGGCTACACCTTC
TRBV6-5,13,NA,TRBJ1-5,NA,CASGRQAGQPQHF,TGTGCCAGCGGGAGACAGGCGGGTCAGCCCCAGCATTTT
TRBV30,13,TRBD1,TRBJ2-1,NA,CAWAGTGVTEQFF,TGTGCCTGGGCCGGGACAGGGGTTACTGAGCAGTTCTTC
TRBV28,14,TRBD1,TRBJ2-5,NA,CASSMTGEQETQYF,TGTGCCAGCAGCATGACAGGGGAACAAGAGACCCAGTACTTC
TRBV30,15,NA,TRBJ1-5,once,CAAQTGEHSNQPQHF,TGTGCTGCCCAGACAGGAGAACATAGCAATCAGCCCCAGCATTTT
TRBV5-8,15,TRBD2,TRBJ2-3,once,CASIPTSLEVDTQYF,TGTGCCAGCATCCCGACTAGCCTGGAGGTGGATACGCAGTATTTT
TRBV9,13,TRBD1,TRBJ1-5,NA,CASSVQGGQPQHF,TGTGCCAGCTCCGTTCAGGGGGGTCAGCCCCAGCATTTT
TRBV9,14,NA,TRBJ2-2,once,CASIKGLNTGELFF,TGTGCCAGCATTAAGGGACTCAACACCGGGGAGCTGTTTTTT
TRBV6-6,14,NA,TRBJ2-7,NA,CASSPSGQGHEQYF,TGTGCCAGCAGTCCCTCCGGACAAGGCCACGAGCAGTACTTC
TRBV11-2,14,TRBD1,TRBJ1-3,NA,CASSNGTDGNTIYF,TGTGCCAGCAGCAACGGGACAGATGGAAACACCATATATTTT
TRBV5-1,16,TRBD1,TRBJ2-2,NA,CASSSLGTGGTGELFF,TGCGCCAGCAGCTCTTTGGGGACAGGCGGGACCGGGGAGCTGTTTTTT
TRBV5-4,16,NA,TRBJ2-7,NA,CASSPRPPTDPGEQYF,TGTGCCAGCAGCCCCCGGCCCCCTACAGATCCGGGGGAGCAGTACTTC
TRBV4-3,16,TRBD1,TRBJ1-5,many,CASSQGWDRGNQPQHF,TGCGCCAGCAGCCAAGGATGGGACAGGGGCAATCAGCCCCAGCATTTT
TRBV6-1,13,TRBD1,TRBJ1-3,NA,CASTRDRGDTIYF,TGTGCCAGCACCCGGGACAGGGGGGACACCATATATTTT
TRBV9,15,NA,TRBJ1-5,few,CASSVDSGSNQPQHF,TGTGCCAGCAGCGTAGATTCGGGTAGCAATCAGCCCCAGCATTTT
TRBV27,13,NA,TRBJ2-7,NA,CASRPTRQIEQYF,TGTGCCAGCAGGCCTACAAGACAGATTGAGCAGTACTTC
TRBV28,15,NA,TRBJ2-5,NA,CASTKDGLIWGTQYF,TGTGCCAGCACTAAGGACGGACTGATCTGGGGGACCCAGTACTTC
TRBV5-1,15,NA,TRBJ2-2,NA,CASSKEGAGTGELFF,TGCGCCAGCAGCAAGGAGGGGGCGGGGACCGGGGAGCTGTTTTTT
TRBV2,15,TRBD2,TRBJ2-2,NA,CASKPLAAITGELFF,TGTGCCAGCAAACCACTAGCGGCGATCACCGGGGAGCTGTTTTTT
TRBV5-6,12,NA,TRBJ2-2,few,CASSRTAGELFF,TGTGCCAGCAGCCGGACTGCCGGGGAGCTGTTTTTT
TRBV30,15,NA,TRBJ1-1,NA,CAWSAGWAENTEAFF,TGTGCCTGGAGCGCGGGGTGGGCGGAGAACACTGAAGCTTTCTTT
TRBV19,15,NA,TRBJ2-1,NA,CASSIWRESYNEQFF,TGTGCCAGTAGTATATGGAGGGAGTCCTACAATGAGCAGTTCTTC
TRBV28,16,NA,TRBJ2-1,few,CASSFLGLATYNEQFF,TGTGCCAGCAGTTTCTTAGGGCTAGCGACCTACAATGAGCAGTTCTTC
TRBV28,17,NA,TRBJ2-5,NA,CASSFNRASRRIETQYF,TGTGCCAGCAGTTTTAATAGGGCTAGCCGGAGAATAGAGACCCAGTACTTC
TRBV6-1,13,TRBD1,TRBJ1-2,NA,CAARQGTPYGYTF,TGTGCCGCGCGACAGGGGACCCCCTATGGCTACACCTTC
TRBV6-1,15,NA,TRBJ1-3,once,CASSERPRGGNTIYF,TGTGCCAGCAGTGAACGTCCCAGGGGAGGAAACACCATATATTTT